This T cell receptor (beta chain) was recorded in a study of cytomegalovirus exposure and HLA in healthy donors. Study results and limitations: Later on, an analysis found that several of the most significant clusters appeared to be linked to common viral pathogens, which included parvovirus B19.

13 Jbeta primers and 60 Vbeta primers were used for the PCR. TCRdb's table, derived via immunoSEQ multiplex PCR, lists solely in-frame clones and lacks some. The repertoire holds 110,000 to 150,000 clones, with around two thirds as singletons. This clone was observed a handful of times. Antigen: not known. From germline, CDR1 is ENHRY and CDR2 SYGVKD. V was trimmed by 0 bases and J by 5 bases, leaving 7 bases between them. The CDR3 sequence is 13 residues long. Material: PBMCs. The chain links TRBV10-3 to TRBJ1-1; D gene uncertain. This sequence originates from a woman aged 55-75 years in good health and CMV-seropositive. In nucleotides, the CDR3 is TGTGCCATCAGTGAGTCGCGGAGAACTGAAGCTTTCTTT. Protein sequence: CAISESRRTEAFF.